These 17 T cell receptor beta chains were sequenced from one sample in a study of Tregs in tolerant kidney transplant recipients. Some clones are missing from TCRdb's copy, which holds only in-frame ones; the method was immunoSEQ multiplex PCR. The sample lists tens of thousands of clones; 93% were seen once. The input for sequencing was CD4+ T cells from blood, taken before the transplant. These receptors were collected from a human donor who received a combined kidney and bone marrow transplant.

The chain is built from TRBV4-1 and TRBJ2-1, with a possible D match to TRBD1 (6 bases). Germline-derived CDR1 and CDR2 are MGHRA and YSYEKL. This CDR3 contains 14 residues. V shed 4 bases and J shed 4 bases, with 11 bases lying between them. The CDR3 loop reads CASSRTTGYNEQFF. The CDR3 region has the DNA TGCGCCAGCAGCCGTACAACAGGGTACAATGAGCAGTTCTTC.

The V call is TRBV29-1, the J call TRBJ1-1, with 7 bases fitting TRBD1. V shed 6 bases, J shed 10 bases, and the junction held 14 bases outside the gene matches. The germline gives CDR1 SQVTM, CDR2 ANQGSEA. This CDR3 region has 13 residues. The CDR3 loop is CSVKGTAKEGAFF. In DNA, the CDR3 is TGCAGCGTGAAGGGGACAGCTAAAGAAGGAGCTTTCTTT.

The V and J genes are TRBV18 and TRBJ2-2, with D perhaps TRBD1 (5 bases). Trimming took 2 bases from V and 0 from J, leaving 10 bases between them. This CDR3 comprises 16 residues. Germline assignment: CDR1 KGHSH and CDR2 LQKENI. CDR3 sequence (DNA): TGTGCCAGCTCACCAGAACTACAGGCGAACACCGGGGAGCTGTTTTTT. Its translation: CASSPELQANTGELFF.

CDR3 region: CASSLGLGETQYF. CDR3 DNA sequence: TGTGCCAGCAGCCTGGGACTAGGAGAGACCCAGTACTTC. This chain joins TRBV6-5 and TRBJ2-5; 8 positions agree with TRBD2. Losses at the gene ends were 6 bases for V and 4 bases for J; bases not matched to a gene: 4. This CDR3 has 13 residues. Looked up from germline, CDR1 is MNHEY and CDR2 is SVGAGI.

This sequence joins TRBV7-3 and TRBJ2-1; D perhaps matches TRBD1 (5 bases). Per the germline V gene, CDR1 is SGHTA and CDR2 is FQGTGA. The CDR3 totals 15 residues. V dropped 3 bases and J dropped 0 bases, with 9 bases sitting between them. The DNA of the CDR3 is TGTGCCAGCAGCTTCGACAGAAGCTCCTACAATGAGCAGTTCTTC. Encoded protein: CASSFDRSSYNEQFF.

V usage is TRBV14 and J usage is TRBJ2-2; weak D call: TRBD1 (6 bases). Germline CDR1 reads SGHDN; CDR2 reads FVKESK. Trimming cost V 4 bases and J 4 bases, with 7 bases left between them. This CDR3 region has 13 residues. DNA of the CDR3: TGTGCCAGCAGCCCCAGGGGCACCGGGGAGCTGTTTTTT. Its translation: CASSPRGTGELFF.

The chain recombines TRBV11-2 with TRBJ1-3; D not certain. Germline loops: CDR1 SGHAT, CDR2 FQNNGV. Between the trimmed V and J ends, which lost 2 bases and 0 bases, there was a span of 8 bases. The CDR3 runs 15 residues. The CDR3 DNA sequence: TGTGCCAGCAGCTTAACTGTAGCCTCTGGAAACACCATATATTTT. Translated, it gives CASSLTVASGNTIYF.

The chain is built from TRBV4-3 and TRBJ2-2, with D unclear. Trimming left V 1 base short and J 4 bases short, with 10 bases between. The CDR3 loop spans 15 amino acids. CDR1 is LGHNA, CDR2 YSLEER, per germline. The CDR3 DNA sequence: TGCGCCAGCAGCCAAGTGTCGTCGGGCACCGGGGAGCTGTTTTTT. Protein sequence: CASSQVSSGTGELFF.

V is TRBV9 and J is TRBJ1-2; D remains unclear. Trimming pared 1 base from V and 2 bases from J, leaving 6 bases between. Germline CDR1 is SGDLS and CDR2 is YYNGEE. The CDR3 has 13 residues. CDR3 DNA: TGTGCCAGCAGCGTAAATACAAACTATGGCTACACCTTC. Protein sequence: CASSVNTNYGYTF.

The chain joins TRBV2 to TRBJ1-5; 9 bases are a match to TRBD1. Germline V gives CDR1 SNHLY, CDR2 FYNNEI. The CDR3 runs to 15 residues. J lost 4 bases, V lost 11 bases, and 12 bases had no gene match. The CDR3 loop is CAGNSGQGKNQPQHF. The CDR3 DNA reads as TGTGCCGGGAACTCGGGACAGGGAAAAAATCAGCCCCAGCATTTT.

The chain has TRBV7-7 and TRBJ2-1, with 7 nucleotides matching TRBD2. The CDR3 runs 13 residues. V lost 4 bases and J lost 7; bases outside the gene matches: 4. Germline CDR1 and CDR2: SSHAT and FNYEAQ (reference sequence). CDR3 in amino acids: CASSSGGGNEQFF. In nucleotides, the CDR3 is TGTGCCAGCAGCTCTGGGGGGGGGAATGAGCAGTTCTTC.

The CDR3 coding sequence is TGTGCCAGCAGCGGGACAGGGGATCAGCCCCAGCATTTT. Amino acid sequence: CASSGTGDQPQHF. This sequence joins TRBV7-2 and TRBJ1-5; 10 bases fit TRBD1. The CDR3 length is 13 residues. Trimming took 5 bases from V and 5 from J; bases not matched to a gene: 0. In germline, CDR1 is SGHTA, CDR2 FQGNSA.

The chain combines TRBV7-2 with TRBJ1-2; 7 bases line up with TRBD1. CDR1 and CDR2 from the germline V gene are SGHTA and FQGNSA. Losses at the gene ends were 5 bases for V and 8 bases for J; bases not matched to a gene: 11. This CDR3 has 14 amino acids. In nucleotides, the CDR3 is TGTGCCAGCAGCCGGGGACAGCCCCTGAAGGGCTACACCTTC. The encoded protein is CASSRGQPLKGYTF.

Only one count was recorded for this clone. This chain connects TRBV11-3 to TRBJ2-3; possibly TRBD2 for D (6 bases). Trimming removed 3 bases from V and 1 base from J, with 11 bases in between. Germline-derived CDR1 and CDR2 are SGHNT and YENEEA. The CDR3 totals 15 residues. The CDR3 loop reads CASSFTGVGTDTQYF. As DNA, the CDR3 is TGTGCCAGCAGCTTTACGGGAGTAGGCACAGATACGCAGTATTTT.

This chain joins TRBV7-9 and TRBJ1-1, with D possibly TRBD1 on 5 matching bases. V lost 5 bases and J lost 2, with 15 bases in between. The CDR3 extends over 15 amino acids. Germline V gives CDR1 SEHNR, CDR2 FQNEAQ (reference sequence). The CDR3 bases are TGTGCCAGCAGCGCCCTTAAGACAGATAACACTGAAGCTTTCTTT. It is translated as CASSALKTDNTEAFF.

The chain combines TRBV7-6 with TRBJ2-7, with D uncertain. The germline V gene encodes CDR1 SGHVS and CDR2 FNYEAQ. The CDR3 covers 13 residues. V was pared by 3 bases and J by 3 bases, with 9 bases between. The CDR3 loop reads CASSFSRDYEQYF. CDR3 nucleotides: TGTGCCAGCAGCTTTTCAAGAGACTACGAGCAGTACTTC. Full variable domain (rest looked up from reference TRBV7-6 and TRBJ2-7): GAGVSQSPRYKVTKRGQDVALRCDPISGHVSLYWYRQALGQGPEFLTYFNYEAQQDKSGLPNDRFSAERPEGSISTLTIQRTEQRDSAMYRCASSFSRDYEQYFGPGTRLTVT.

Notes on this clone: The junction differs from germline at one of its ends, possibly a read error. Other DNA sequences in this sample translate to the same CDR3. The gene calls are TRBV6-4 and TRBJ1-6; weak D call: TRBD1 (5 bases). Germline V gene lookup returns CDR1 MRHNA and CDR2 SNTAGT. The CDR3 is 14 residues long. The CDR3 loop is CASWGGVNDSPLHF. The CDR3 DNA reads TGTGCCAGCTGGGGAGGGGTAAACGATTCCCCCCTCCACTTT.